This T cell receptor beta chain was observed in a study of blood T cell repertoires in COVID-19. Study information: Spain, Italy and the United States supplied samples that represented acute and convalescent COVID-19. From T cells, B-cell-depleted T cells, or PBMCs came the material, which was cDNA or gDNA.

With V trimmed by 8 bases and J by 8 bases, 8 bases remained unmatched. CDR3 length: 14 residues. Germline lookup yields CDR1 MDHEN and CDR2 SYDVKM. In the authors' methods: Amplification of reference gene primers was used by the study to estimate nucleated cell counts. TCRdb keeps only in-frame clones here, not all; method: immunoSEQ multiplex PCR. D and trimming were read from the DNA, whereas the V and J calls and clone size are those reported in that table. Among about 170,000 clones, 88% were seen once, and the ten largest hold roughly 1.9%. The chain combines TRBV28 with TRBJ2-3; 12 bases are shared with TRBD2. The receptor was isolated from a man aged 45-60 years who had recovered from COVID-19. Sequenced sample: peripheral blood. The CDR3 reads CASGLTSGGATQYF. The CDR3 DNA reads TGTGCCAGCGGCCTGACTAGCGGGGGTGCTACGCAGTATTTT.